This TCR beta chain emerged from a study of blood T cell repertoires in COVID-19. There are 13 residues in the CDR3. CDR1 is SGHTA and CDR2 is FQGNSA in the germline V gene. V lost 5 bases, J lost 5 bases, and 12 bases lay in between. The assay was immunoSEQ multiplex PCR, and TCRdb's table has in-frame clones only and misses some. This sample carries some 130,000 clones, roughly nine tenths of them seen once, and the ten largest clones take 4% to 5%. The V call is TRBV7-2, the J call TRBJ2-5, with D possibly matching TRBD1 (6 bases). The sequence was obtained from a man in his 60s with COVID-19, enrolled during active disease. The specimen sequenced was peripheral blood. The CDR3 DNA sequence: TGTGCCAGCAGCCCAGGGGTCGTGGAGACCCAGTACTTC. It codes for CASSPGVVETQYF.